The 31 T cell receptor beta chains below were found in one sample sequenced in a study of blood T cell repertoires in COVID-19. Repertoires were generated with immunoSEQ multiplex PCR, while TCRdb's copy carries only in-frame clones and drops some. The repertoire holds about 98,000 clones, with 75% to 85% as singletons. Sequencing was performed on peripheral blood. Receptor source: an older man with acute or convalescent COVID-19.

This clone was counted only a few times. The rearrangement joins TRBV29-1 to TRBJ2-7; 12 positions agree with TRBD1. V was pared by 6 bases and J by 10 bases, with 13 bases of the junction left unmatched. Germline V CDR1 and CDR2: SQVTM, ANQGSEA. This CDR3 is 14 amino acids long. The CDR3 sequence: CSVDGTGGADQQYF. For the CDR3, the DNA is TGCAGCGTAGATGGGACAGGGGGCGCAGATCAACAGTACTTC.

The rearrangement links TRBV24-1 to TRBJ1-4; a possible D gene is TRBD1 (6 bases). The germline V and J ends were trimmed by 4 bases and 8 bases, with 16 bases remaining between them. This CDR3 spans 15 amino acids. CDR1 and CDR2 (germline): KGHDR, SFDVKD. This chain's CDR3 is CATSDPRGGEEKLFF. CDR3 nucleotides: TGTGCCACCAGTGACCCACGGGGGGGCGAGGAAAAACTGTTTTTT.

This clone was found once. The V and J genes are TRBV5-1 and TRBJ1-1; 7 nucleotides align to TRBD1. V lost 3 bases, J lost 7 bases, and 9 bases stayed unmatched. The CDR3 contains 14 residues. CDR1 and CDR2 from the germline V gene are SGHRS and YFSETQ. CDR3 in amino acids: CASSSQGTEYEAFF. CDR3 nucleotide sequence: TGCGCCAGCAGCTCTCAAGGGACAGAATATGAAGCTTTCTTT. The entire variable domain, with the rest obtained from reference TRBV5-1 and TRBJ1-1, is as follows: KAGVTQTPRYLIKTRGQQVTLSCSPISGHRSVSWYQQTPGQGLQFLFEYFSETQRNKGNFPGRFSGRQFSNSRSEMNVSTLELGDSALYLCASSSQGTEYEAFFGQGTRLTVV.

The chain is built from TRBV24-1 and TRBJ2-1; D is possibly TRBD1 (6 bases). Germline CDR1 KGHDR, CDR2 SFDVKD. Trimming removed 12 bases at V and 0 bases at J, with 14 bases between. The CDR3 extends over 14 amino acids. CDR3 residues: CAYKRTVSYNEQFF. The DNA of the CDR3 is TGTGCCTATAAGCGGACAGTCTCCTACAATGAGCAGTTCTTC.

V is TRBV24-1 and J is TRBJ1-4; D might be TRBD1 (5 bases). The CDR3 has 15 amino acids. Trimming removed 4 bases at V and 12 bases at J, with 20 bases between. In germline, CDR1 is KGHDR, CDR2 SFDVKD. CDR3 sequence: CATSDPNHARGQLFF. CDR3 DNA sequence: TGTGCCACCAGTGACCCGAACCACGCAAGGGGCCAACTGTTTTTT.

This clone showed up just once. The genes are TRBV28 and TRBJ1-2; perhaps TRBD1 as D (6 bases). The germline CDR1 and CDR2 sequences are MDHEN and SYDVKM. Trimming shortened V by 8 bases and J by 8 bases, and 12 bases separated the two germline ends. There are 11 residues in the CDR3. The CDR3 reads CASYNRAGYTF. In DNA form, the CDR3 reads TGTGCCAGCTATAACAGGGCCGGCTACACCTTC.

The DNA for the CDR3 is TGTGCCAGCAGTGAAAGTGTGGGGAGCTCTGGAAACACCATATATTTT. The encoded protein is CASSESVGSSGNTIYF. The chain recombines TRBV6-1 with TRBJ1-3; D remains unclear. CDR1 is MNHNS and CDR2 is SASEGT in the germline V gene. The CDR3 length is 16 residues. Trimming removed 2 bases at V and 0 bases at J, with 11 bases between.

This clone was recorded a few times. The CDR3 DNA is TGTGCCACCAGTGATGTCTCGGGGGACAGGACCTCCTACGAGCAGTACTTC. Its translation is CATSDVSGDRTSYEQYF. V usage is TRBV24-1 and J usage is TRBJ2-7; TRBD1 matches 8 bases. The CDR3 runs to 17 residues. After removal of 3 bases from V and 0 bases from J, the junction contained 9 bases not matched to a gene. The germline V gene has CDR1 KGHDR and CDR2 SFDVKD.

The gene calls are TRBV29-1 and TRBJ1-1, with 9 bases identical to TRBD1. The germline CDR1 and CDR2 sequences are SQVTM and ANQGSEA. CDR3 length: 13 residues. The J segment lost 4 bases and the V segment lost 6 bases, leaving 6 bases of the junction unmatched. The CDR3 loop is CSVGGTGSTEAFF. Here the CDR3 DNA reads TGCAGCGTCGGGGGGACAGGGAGCACTGAAGCTTTCTTT. Looking up the rest from reference TRBV29-1 and TRBJ1-1 gives the full variable domain: SAVISQKPSRDICQRGTSLTIQCQVDSQVTMMFWYRQQPGQSLTLIATANQGSEATYESGFVIDKFPISRPNLTFSTLTVSNMSPEDSSIYLCSVGGTGSTEAFFGQGTRLTVV.

The rearrangement joins TRBV29-1 to TRBJ1-1; D is ambiguous. Deletions cut 6 bases from V and 6 bases from J, with 11 bases between. Germline values: CDR1 SQVTM, CDR2 ANQGSEA. The CDR3 runs to 11 residues. The CDR3 sequence: CSVTRRAEAFF. For the CDR3, the DNA is TGCAGCGTGACCCGGAGGGCTGAAGCTTTCTTT.

V gene TRBV9 combines with J gene TRBJ2-5; 8 positions match TRBD1. CDR3 size: 14 residues. V lost 3 bases to trimming and J lost 5 bases; unmatched junction nucleotides: 6. The V gene's germline CDR1 is SGDLS and CDR2 YYNGEE. The CDR3 DNA reads TGTGCCAGCAGCGGGACAGGGTCCGGGGAGACCCAGTACTTC. Amino acid sequence: CASSGTGSGETQYF.

This chain joins TRBV5-4 and TRBJ2-3; 14 bases line up with TRBD2. CDR3 length: 20 residues. Germline CDR1 and CDR2: SGHNT and YYREEE (reference sequence). Losses at the gene ends were 0 bases for V and 7 bases for J; bases not matched to a gene: 16. This chain's CDR3 is CASSLEGTSGSRMKGNTQYF. CDR3 in DNA: TGTGCCAGCAGCTTGGAGGGGACTAGCGGGAGTAGAATGAAGGGGAATACGCAGTATTTT.

This clone showed up just once. The chain is built from TRBV7-9 and TRBJ2-3; D is ambiguous. Germline CDR1 is SEHNR and CDR2 is FQNEAQ (reference sequence). The length of the CDR3 is 14 residues. V lost 0 bases, J lost 4 bases, and 8 bases lay in between. The CDR3 loop reads CASSLAVVPDTQYF. The DNA of the CDR3 is TGTGCCAGCAGCTTAGCCGTAGTCCCAGATACGCAGTATTTT.

This clone occurred once. The chain has TRBV2 and TRBJ1-5, with TRBD1 matching over 8 bases. The CDR3 totals 15 residues. In germline, CDR1 is SNHLY, CDR2 FYNNEI. The V segment lost 5 bases and the J segment 1 base; nucleotides outside the gene matches: 4. The CDR3 spells CASSQQGESNQPQHF. CDR3 DNA sequence: TGTGCCAGCAGTCAACAGGGGGAGAGCAATCAGCCCCAGCATTTT.

The J gene is TRBJ1-2, the V gene TRBV6-2 or TRBV6-3; TRBD1 matches at 7 bases. This CDR3 spans 15 amino acids. With V trimmed by 2 bases and J by 2 bases, 5 bases remained unmatched. CDR1 and CDR2 from the germline V gene are MNHEY and SVGEGT. Here the CDR3 DNA reads TGTGCCAGCAGTTACGAGGGGGCCCGGAACTATGGCTACACCTTC. Translation gives CASSYEGARNYGYTF.

This clone was picked up a small number of times. The rearrangement uses TRBV4-1 and TRBJ2-1; D is ambiguous. Germline V gene data show CDR1 as MGHRA and CDR2 as YSYEKL. This CDR3 has 15 residues. Trimming took 1 base from V and 5 from J, leaving 12 bases between them. The CDR3 sequence: CASSQGELAHNEQFF. Here the CDR3 DNA reads TGCGCCAGCAGCCAAGGAGAACTCGCACACAATGAGCAGTTCTTC.

This chain connects TRBV27 to TRBJ2-1, with TRBD2 as a possible D gene (5 bases). CDR3 length: 17 amino acids. The V gene's germline CDR1 is MNHEY and CDR2 SMNVEV (reference sequence). V was pared by 4 bases and J by 3 bases, with 19 bases between. This CDR3 is CASSSLLGGYGYNEQFF. In DNA form, the CDR3 reads TGTGCCAGCAGTTCACTTTTAGGAGGATACGGCTACAATGAGCAGTTCTTC.

The chain couples TRBV5-3 to TRBJ2-7; the match to TRBD1 covers 7 bases. TRBV5-3 is known as an ORF, though its function is uncertain. Trimming at V came to 4 bases and at J to 4 bases, leaving 14 bases not matched to a gene. The CDR3 runs 16 residues. The CDR3 nucleotides read TGTGCCAGAAGCCCGTCCCAGGGGGAGTCTTGGTACGAGCAGTACTTC. Its translation: CARSPSQGESWYEQYF.

The rearrangement links TRBV7-2 to TRBJ2-1; a weak D match, TRBD1 (6 bases). V lost 5 bases and J 8 bases, leaving 16 bases between the germline ends. Germline CDR1 is SGHTA and CDR2 is FQGNSA. The CDR3 has 14 residues. The DNA of the CDR3 is TGTGCCAGCAGCCCACAGGGCGGCTTGGATGAGCAGTTCTTC. As protein: CASSPQGGLDEQFF. The variable domain in full, completed from reference TRBV7-2 and TRBJ2-1, reads GAGVSQSPSNKVTEKGKDVELRCDPISGHTALYWYRQSLGQGLEFLIYFQGNSAPDKSGLPSDRFSAERTGGSVSTLTIQRTQQEDSAVYLCASSPQGGLDEQFFGPGTRLTVL.

The V and J genes are TRBV29-1 and TRBJ2-1, with 9 bases lining up with TRBD1. The junction had 6 bases not matched to a gene; V was cut back by 7 bases and J by 2 bases. Germline V gene sequence: CDR1 SQVTM, CDR2 ANQGSEA. The CDR3 sequence is 14 residues long. The CDR3 protein is CSEPGTGPYNEQFF. CDR3 sequence (DNA): TGCAGCGAGCCCGGGACAGGGCCCTACAATGAGCAGTTCTTC.

J is TRBJ2-6 and V is TRBV28; D is possibly TRBD2 (5 bases). This CDR3 has 16 amino acids. Germline CDR1 and CDR2: MDHEN and SYDVKM. The V and J ends lost 2 bases and 0 bases respectively, with 8 bases between them. CDR3 protein: CASSLAGDSGANVLTF. The CDR3 DNA reads as TGTGCCAGCAGTTTAGCCGGGGACTCTGGGGCCAACGTCCTGACTTTC.

This clone was detected only a few times. The rearrangement joins TRBV4-1 to TRBJ2-1; 15 bases map to TRBD2. With 6 bases clipped from V and 5 bases from J, the junction kept 14 bases outside the gene matches. From germline, CDR1 is MGHRA and CDR2 YSYEKL. There are 19 residues in the CDR3. The CDR3: CASRPGLAGGVGSHNEQFF. CDR3 nucleotides: TGCGCCAGCAGGCCCGGACTAGCGGGAGGGGTGGGGTCTCACAATGAGCAGTTCTTC.

The chain recombines TRBV28 with TRBJ1-4, with TRBD1 identical over 7 bases. Germline CDR1 and CDR2: MDHEN and SYDVKM. V lost 5 bases to trimming and J lost 5 bases; unmatched junction nucleotides: 5. The CDR3 is 14 residues long. The CDR3, as DNA: TGTGCCAGCAGTGGGGACAGTCAGAATGAAAAACTGTTTTTT. Protein: CASSGDSQNEKLFF.

The chain couples TRBV28 to TRBJ2-2, with D possibly matching TRBD2 (6 bases). The V gene's germline CDR1 is MDHEN and CDR2 SYDVKM. V lost 7 bases and J lost 2, with 14 bases in between. The CDR3 length is 15 residues. The CDR3 nucleotides are TGTGCCAGCACGCCCCCGGGACTCAACACCGGGGAGCTGTTTTTT. Amino acid sequence: CASTPPGLNTGELFF.

This chain uses TRBV7-9 with TRBJ2-2, with D perhaps TRBD1 (6 bases). This CDR3 region has 15 residues. CDR1 SEHNR and CDR2 FQNEAQ come from the germline V gene (reference sequence). Deletions cut 5 bases from V and 0 bases from J, with 10 bases between. The CDR3 is CASSMWTANTGELFF. As DNA, the CDR3 is TGTGCCAGCAGCATGTGGACAGCGAACACCGGGGAGCTGTTTTTT. The variable domain in full, completed from reference TRBV7-9 and TRBJ2-2, reads DTGVSQNPRHKITKRGQNVTFRCDPISEHNRLYWYRQTLGQGPEFLTYFQNEAQLEKSRLLSDRFSAERPKGSFSTLEIQRTEQGDSAMYLCASSMWTANTGELFFGEGSRLTVL.

This clone was detected only a few times. The chain employs TRBV15 and TRBJ1-2; perhaps TRBD1 as D (5 bases). This CDR3 spans 14 amino acids. The germline gives CDR1 LNHNV, CDR2 YYDKDF (reference sequence). Trimming left V 1 base short and J 1 base short, with 7 bases between. The CDR3 DNA reads as TGTGCCACCAGCAGAGCCCAGGGTAACTATGGCTACACCTTC. Translating it yields CATSRAQGNYGYTF.

The chain employs TRBV10-3 and TRBJ2-3; maybe TRBD2 (6 bases). Trimming cost V 0 bases and J 1 base, with 11 bases left between them. The CDR3 has 16 residues. Germline lookup yields CDR1 ENHRY and CDR2 SYGVKD. Written as DNA, the CDR3 is TGTGCCATCAGTGAGTCGTCGAGGGAGGGCACAGATACGCAGTATTTT. This sequence encodes CAISESSREGTDTQYF.

V and J are TRBV28 and TRBJ1-2, with TRBD1 identical over 8 bases. Germline V CDR1 and CDR2: MDHEN, SYDVKM. V was clipped by 3 bases and J by 4 bases; unmatched bases: 7. The CDR3 loop spans 15 amino acids. The CDR3 here is CASSFGQGRFYGYTF. CDR3 bases: TGTGCCAGCAGTTTTGGACAGGGCCGATTCTATGGCTACACCTTC.

The J gene is TRBJ2-3, the V gene TRBV3-1 (or the pseudogene TRBV3-2), with 14 bases that match TRBD2. Germline loops: CDR1 LGHDT, CDR2 YNNKEL (reference sequence). Trimming cost V 4 bases and J 5 bases; bases outside gene matches: 14. The CDR3 is 19 amino acids. The CDR3 DNA follows: TGTGCCAGCAGCCGACGAAAGCAGACTAGCGGGAGGGCCGAAGATACGCAGTATTTT. Its protein product is CASSRRKQTSGRAEDTQYF.

The chain combines TRBV18 with TRBJ2-1; possible D gene TRBD1, 5 bases. The CDR3 consists of 17 residues. Per the germline V gene, CDR1 is KGHSH and CDR2 is LQKENI. V lost 2 bases and J lost 8, with 22 bases in between. The CDR3 protein is CASSPGRVRLEGDEQFF. DNA of the CDR3: TGTGCCAGCTCACCAGGTCGGGTCCGGCTAGAAGGGGATGAGCAGTTCTTC.

The chain uses TRBV5-1 and TRBJ2-5; possible D gene TRBD1, 6 bases. V gave up 3 bases and J gave up 2 bases, with 14 bases separating them. The CDR3 runs 15 residues. Germline V CDR1 and CDR2: SGHRS, YFSETQ. DNA for the CDR3: TGCGCCAGCAGCTCAGGGGCCGGGACACAAGAGACCCAGTACTTC. Its translation: CASSSGAGTQETQYF.